The 9 T cell receptor beta chains below all came from one sample that was sequenced in a study of shared clonotypes between healthy human individuals. Profiling relied on immunoSEQ multiplex PCR, and the TCRdb table lists in-frame clones only, not all of them. Among about 2.1 million clones listed, roughly 91% were seen once. The naive CD8 fraction comprised CD45RO-negative cells positively selected for CCR7 and excluded terminally differentiated effector memory CD45RA+ cells. Material: naive CD8+ T cells from PBMCs. All receptors come from a man between 18 and 35 years old in good health. Some clones in this sample may be carry-over from other donors' samples.

The chain employs TRBV27 and TRBJ2-2; D perhaps matches TRBD2 (6 bases). Germline-derived CDR1 and CDR2 are MNHEY and SMNVEV (reference sequence). The CDR3 runs to 14 residues. V lost 2 bases to trimming and J lost 6 bases, with 10 bases between them. DNA for the CDR3: TGTGCCAGCAGTTTAGGGGGGACGGCCGGGGAGCTGTTTTTT. Residues: CASSLGGTAGELFF.

V and J are TRBV28 and TRBJ2-1, with D possibly TRBD2 on 5 matching bases. The CDR3 covers 15 residues. Germline V gene data show CDR1 as MDHEN and CDR2 as SYDVKM. Trimming took 7 bases from V and 4 from J, leaving 17 bases between them. The CDR3 DNA follows: TGTGCCAGCACCGGCGTCGCGGGTCCATACAATGAGCAGTTCTTC. As protein: CASTGVAGPYNEQFF.

J is TRBJ2-5 and V is TRBV7-9, with 13 bases matching TRBD2. The trim removed 6 bases at V and 2 bases at J, leaving 6 bases unmatched. The CDR3 is 16 amino acids. Germline loops: CDR1 SEHNR, CDR2 FQNEAQ (reference sequence). The CDR3 DNA sequence: TGTGCCAGCAGTCACCTGGGACTAGCGGGGCAAGAGACCCAGTACTTC. It specifies CASSHLGLAGQETQYF.

This clone appeared a few times. The J gene is TRBJ2-1, the V gene TRBV4-1; D gene ambiguous. Between the trimmed V and J ends, which lost 3 bases and 10 bases, there was a span of 7 bases. The CDR3 is 11 residues long. CDR1 is MGHRA, CDR2 YSYEKL, per germline. The CDR3, as DNA: TGCGCCAGCAGCCACACCAGGGAGCAGTTCTTC. Its protein is CASSHTREQFF.

The genes are TRBV4-1 and TRBJ2-7; D ambiguous. Germline V gene data show CDR1 as MGHRA and CDR2 as YSYEKL. Trimming removed 2 bases at V and 2 bases at J, with 10 bases between. The CDR3 spans 14 residues. Here the CDR3 DNA reads TGCGCCAGCAGCCAAATCTGGGCGCCCTACGAGCAGTACTTC. Its translation is CASSQIWAPYEQYF.

For this clone: This specimen includes other DNA sequences encoding the same CDR3. The V gene is TRBV27, the J gene TRBJ2-6; tentatively, D is TRBD2 (6 bases). Trimming shortened V by 6 bases and J by 0 bases, and 6 bases separated the two germline ends. This CDR3 is built from 14 residues. Germline V lookup: CDR1 MNHEY, CDR2 SMNVEV (reference sequence). The CDR3 loop is CASRGGSGANVLTF. As DNA, the CDR3 is TGTGCCAGCAGGGGAGGCTCTGGGGCCAACGTCCTGACTTTC.

For this clone: The sample holds other DNA sequences that translate to the same CDR3. The J gene is TRBJ1-1, the V gene TRBV19; D not resolved. Germline V gene lookup returns CDR1 LNHDA and CDR2 SQIVND (reference sequence). V was trimmed by 3 bases and J by 1 base, leaving 6 bases between them. CDR3 length: 13 residues. CDR3 DNA sequence: TGTGCCAGTAGTATTGAGGGGAACACTGAAGCTTTCTTT. Protein product: CASSIEGNTEAFF.

The rearrangement uses TRBV29-1 and TRBJ2-1; D is perhaps TRBD2 (6 bases). V lost 6 bases and J lost 3, with 15 bases in between. CDR1 SQVTM and CDR2 ANQGSEA come from the germline V gene. This CDR3 has 14 amino acids. This CDR3 reads CSVPSAIFYNEQFF. In DNA, the CDR3 is TGCAGCGTGCCTAGCGCAATTTTCTACAATGAGCAGTTCTTC.

V usage is TRBV27 and J usage is TRBJ2-3, with D unresolved. This CDR3 has 14 amino acids. In germline, CDR1 is MNHEY, CDR2 SMNVEV (reference sequence). V lost 7 bases, J lost 1 base, and 12 bases lay in between. The CDR3 sequence is CASTPGPGTDTQYF. The CDR3 nucleotides read TGTGCCAGCACCCCCGGCCCGGGCACAGATACGCAGTATTTT.